This T cell receptor (beta chain) was observed in a study of spatial heterogeneity in lung cancer. As for the study in general: Donors were 72 untreated early-stage non-small cell lung cancer patients.

One entry per CDR3 protein, called by TCRdb with MiXCR from the 5' RACE reads. The sample includes 25,000 or so distinct CDR3 sequences, 5% to 6% of them seen just once. This clonotype was detected many times. Trimming took 4 bases from V and 5 from J; bases not matched to a gene: 9. CDR1 SGHNT and CDR2 YYREEE come from the germline V gene (reference sequence). This CDR3 has 16 residues. Time point indicated: blood at routine non-recurrence follow-up after resection. The sequence came from a female donor with early-stage non-small cell lung cancer. The J gene is TRBJ2-2, the V gene TRBV5-4, with 9 bases identical to TRBD1. The sample here was PBMCs, taken at follow-up. CDR3 in amino acids: CASSPPGQGGTGELFF. The CDR3, as DNA: TGTGCCAGCAGCCCCCCGGGACAGGGAGGTACCGGGGAGCTGTTTTTT.